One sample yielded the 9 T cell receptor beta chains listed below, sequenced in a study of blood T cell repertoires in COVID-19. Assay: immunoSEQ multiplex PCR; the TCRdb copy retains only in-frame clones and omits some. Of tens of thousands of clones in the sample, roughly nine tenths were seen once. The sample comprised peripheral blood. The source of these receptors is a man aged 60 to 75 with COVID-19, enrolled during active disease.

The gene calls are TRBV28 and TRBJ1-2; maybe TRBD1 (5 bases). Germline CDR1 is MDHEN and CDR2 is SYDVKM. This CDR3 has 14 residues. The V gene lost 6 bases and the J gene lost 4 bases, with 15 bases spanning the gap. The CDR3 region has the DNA TGTGCCAGCAGCGTGGTAGGGGAGGTCTATGGCTACACCTTC. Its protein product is CASSVVGEVYGYTF.

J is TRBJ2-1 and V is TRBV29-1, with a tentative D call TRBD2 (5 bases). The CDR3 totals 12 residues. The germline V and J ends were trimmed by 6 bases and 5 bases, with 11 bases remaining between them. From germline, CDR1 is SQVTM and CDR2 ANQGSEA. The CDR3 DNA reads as TGCAGCGTAGCGGACGGAGACAATGAGCAGTTCTTC. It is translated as CSVADGDNEQFF.

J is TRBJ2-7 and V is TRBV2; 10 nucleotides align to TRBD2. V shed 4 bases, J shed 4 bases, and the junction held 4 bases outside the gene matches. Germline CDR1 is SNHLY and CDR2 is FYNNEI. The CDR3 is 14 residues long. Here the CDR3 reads CASSAASGRYEQYF. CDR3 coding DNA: TGTGCCAGCAGTGCCGCTAGCGGGAGATACGAGCAGTACTTC.

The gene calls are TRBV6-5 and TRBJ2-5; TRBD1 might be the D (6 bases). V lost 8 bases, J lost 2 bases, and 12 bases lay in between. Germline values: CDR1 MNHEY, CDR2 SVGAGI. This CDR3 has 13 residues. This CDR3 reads CASDWDIQETQYF. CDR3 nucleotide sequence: TGTGCCAGCGACTGGGACATTCAAGAGACCCAGTACTTC.

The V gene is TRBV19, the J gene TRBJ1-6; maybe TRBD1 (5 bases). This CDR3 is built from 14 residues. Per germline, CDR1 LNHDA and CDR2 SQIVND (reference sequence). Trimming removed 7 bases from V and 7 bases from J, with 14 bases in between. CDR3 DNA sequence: TGTGCCAGTACTAAGGACAACCGGAATTCACCCCTCCACTTT. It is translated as CASTKDNRNSPLHF.

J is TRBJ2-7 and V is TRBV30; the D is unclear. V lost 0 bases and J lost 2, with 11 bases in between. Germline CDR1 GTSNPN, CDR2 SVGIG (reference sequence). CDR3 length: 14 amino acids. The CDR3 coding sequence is TGTGCCTGGAGTGTATCGCTAGTTCCCTACGAGCAGTACTTC. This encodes CAWSVSLVPYEQYF.

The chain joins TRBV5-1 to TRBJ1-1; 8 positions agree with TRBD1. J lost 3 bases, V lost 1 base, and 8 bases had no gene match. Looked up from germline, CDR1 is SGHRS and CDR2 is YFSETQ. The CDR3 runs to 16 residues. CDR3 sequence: CASSLRTGRRDTEAFF. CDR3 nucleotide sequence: TGCGCCAGCAGCTTGCGGACAGGGAGAAGGGACACTGAAGCTTTCTTT.

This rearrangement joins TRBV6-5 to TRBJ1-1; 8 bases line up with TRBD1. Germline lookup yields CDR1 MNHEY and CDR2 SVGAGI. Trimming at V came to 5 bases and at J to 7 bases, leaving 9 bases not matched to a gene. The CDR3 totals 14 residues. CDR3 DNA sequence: TGTGCCAGCAGTCCGCAAACCGGGACAGGTGAAGCTTTCTTT. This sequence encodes CASSPQTGTGEAFF.

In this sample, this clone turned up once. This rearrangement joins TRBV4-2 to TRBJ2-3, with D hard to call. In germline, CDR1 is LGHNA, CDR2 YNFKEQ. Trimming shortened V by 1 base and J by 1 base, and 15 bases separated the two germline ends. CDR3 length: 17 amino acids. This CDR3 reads CASSQGALNLGTDTQYF. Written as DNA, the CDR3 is TGTGCCAGCAGCCAAGGAGCCCTAAACCTTGGCACAGATACGCAGTATTTT.